This T cell receptor beta chain was obtained from a study of OX40 agonist ivuxolimab in advanced cancers. Measured with immunoSEQ multiplex PCR; TCRdb has only the in-frame clones, and not every one. The sample yields fewer than 70,000 clones, over 85% seen once. Germline CDR1 LNHNV, CDR2 YYDKDF (reference sequence). With 5 bases clipped from V and 3 bases from J, the junction kept 4 bases outside the gene matches. This CDR3 has 15 amino acids. The TCR originated in an adult with an advanced solid tumor such as melanoma, head and neck, liver or kidney cancer. The chain uses TRBV15 and TRBJ2-1; 10 positions match TRBD1. This specimen consisted of CD4+ or CD8+ T cells sorted from blood, obtained in a trial of the OX40 agonist ivuxolimab. CDR3 sequence (DNA): TGTGCCACCAGCCGGACAGGGGGATTCTACAATGAGCAGTTCTTC. This sequence encodes CATSRTGGFYNEQFF.